These 5 T cell receptor beta chains were sequenced from one sample in a study of Ad26.COV2.S vaccination and SARS-CoV-2 variants. Sequenced by immunoSEQ multiplex PCR; TCRdb stores in-frame clones only, minus some. The data contain some 350,000 clones, 92% of them seen just once; the ten biggest clones take up 3.9%. The specimen was peripheral blood, collected after recovery from COVID-19. These receptors all stem from a human donor who had recovered from COVID-19.

V usage is TRBV3-1 (or the pseudogene TRBV3-2) and J usage is TRBJ1-1; possible D gene TRBD1, 5 bases. The CDR3 has 14 residues. The V end lost 3 bases, the J end lost 4 bases, and 12 bases lay between the germline ends. Germline V CDR1 and CDR2: LGHDT, YNNKEL (reference sequence). The chain's CDR3 is CASSQPGPLTEAFF. The DNA of the CDR3 is TGTGCCAGCAGCCAGCCGGGACCGCTCACTGAAGCTTTCTTT.

The chain combines TRBV5-4 with TRBJ2-3, with a possible D match to TRBD2 (6 bases). This CDR3 is 14 amino acids long. The V end lost 1 base, the J end lost 5 bases, and 11 bases lay between the germline ends. The V gene's germline CDR1 is SGHNT and CDR2 YYREEE (reference sequence). CDR3 nucleotide sequence: TGTGCCAGCAGCTTGACCGGGACTGGAGATACGCAGTATTTT. Protein: CASSLTGTGDTQYF.

This sequence joins TRBV4-1 and TRBJ2-7; weak D call: TRBD2 (5 bases). The CDR3 is made up of 15 amino acids. Per germline, CDR1 MGHRA and CDR2 YSYEKL. V lost 0 bases, J lost 8 bases, and 17 bases lay in between. The chain's CDR3 is CASSQDGIEGFQQYF. The CDR3 nucleotides are TGCGCCAGCAGCCAAGATGGAATCGAGGGATTCCAGCAGTACTTC.

Concerning this clone: At one end, the junction sequence differs from germline, possibly due to a read error. The sample holds other DNA sequences that translate to the same CDR3. The CDR3 sequence is CASSQEGIPNQPQHF. The CDR3 DNA is TGTGCCAGCAGCCAAGAGGGGATTCCCAATCAGCCCCAACATTTT. V gene TRBV3-1 (or the pseudogene TRBV3-2) combines with J gene TRBJ1-5; D is unclear. CDR1 LGHDT and CDR2 YNNKEL come from the germline V gene (reference sequence). This CDR3 is built from 15 residues.

J is TRBJ2-7 and V is TRBV2; D perhaps matches TRBD1 (6 bases). Per germline, CDR1 SNHLY and CDR2 FYNNEI. Trimming took 9 bases from V and 2 from J, leaving 14 bases between them. This CDR3 is built from 13 residues. The CDR3 is CASSTDRAYEQYF. In nucleotides, the CDR3 is TGTGCCAGTTCCACGGACAGAGCCTACGAGCAGTACTTC.